These T cell receptor beta chains were read from a single sample in a study of shared clonotypes between healthy human individuals. Sequencing used immunoSEQ multiplex PCR; TCRdb keeps in-frame clones, though not all of them. The sample lists more than 2,000,000 clones, roughly 92% occurring once. Sequencing was carried out using naive CD4+ T cells sorted from blood. The receptor source for this set is a young man in good health. Each CDR3 is given with its conserved first and last residue.

V: TRBV6-6; J: TRBJ1-1; CDR3: CASSYGTGEFATEAFF
V: TRBV6-5; J: TRBJ1-1; CDR3: CASSEPNMNTEAFF
V: TRBV4-1; J: TRBJ1-5; CDR3: CASSQVLVNQPQHF
V: TRBV19; J: TRBJ1-2; CDR3: CASSTRGQASYTF
V: TRBV9; J: TRBJ1-2; CDR3: CASRVEDRGWHGYTF
V: TRBV5-1; J: TRBJ1-4; CDR3: CASSTGTGQEKLFF
V: TRBV10-3; J: TRBJ2-7; CDR3: CAIWATGGEQYF
V: TRBV28; J: TRBJ2-7; CDR3: CASSTGTEPSYEQYF
V: TRBV7-2; J: TRBJ1-6; CDR3: CASSLHLYRVDNSPLHF
V: TRBV5-5; J: TRBJ2-2; CDR3: CASSPTGYTGELFF
V: TRBV7-2; J: TRBJ1-2; CDR3: CASSLRGQYGYTF
V: TRBV5-1; J: TRBJ2-5; CDR3: CASSWGVGQETQYF
V: TRBV7-9; J: TRBJ2-7; CDR3: CASSLMGTGEEEQYF
V: TRBV28; J: TRBJ1-5; CDR3: CASSLFRETSNQPQHF
V: TRBV30; J: TRBJ1-2; CDR3: CAWFRPDSGIYGYTF
V: TRBV28; J: TRBJ2-1; CDR3: CASRPGGAREIEQFF